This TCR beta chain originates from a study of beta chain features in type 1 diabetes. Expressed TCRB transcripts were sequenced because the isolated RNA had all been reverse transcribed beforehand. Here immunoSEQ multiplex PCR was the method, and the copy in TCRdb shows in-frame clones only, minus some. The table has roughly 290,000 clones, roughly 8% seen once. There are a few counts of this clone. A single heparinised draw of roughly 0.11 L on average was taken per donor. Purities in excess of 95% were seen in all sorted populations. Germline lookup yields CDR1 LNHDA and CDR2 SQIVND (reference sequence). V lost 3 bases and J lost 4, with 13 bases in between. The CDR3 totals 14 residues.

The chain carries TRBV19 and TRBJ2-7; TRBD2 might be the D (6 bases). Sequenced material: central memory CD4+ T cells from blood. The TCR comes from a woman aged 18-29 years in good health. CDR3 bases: TGTGCCAGTAGTATCCGGGGGAGCGAGTACGAGCAGTACTTC. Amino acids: CASSIRGSEYEQYF. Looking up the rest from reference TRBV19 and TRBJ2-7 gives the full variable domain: DGGITQSPKYLFRKEGQNVTLSCEQNLNHDAMYWYRQDPGQGLRLIYYSQIVNDFQKGDIAEGYSVSREKKESFPLTVTSAQKNPTAFYLCASSIRGSEYEQYFGPGTRLTVT.